Sequencing of this T cell receptor beta chain was carried out in a study of T cell clusters in autoimmune cytopenias. Study-level results: Functional roles of the in silico T cell clusters still await experimental validation. Physiological T cell clusters of healthy donors were apparently absent in primary autoimmune cytopenia patients.

Multiplex touch-down PCR amplified TRB using TRB-A and TRB-B pools in one tube. Reanalyzing the multiplex PCR reads, TCRdb keeps one entry per CDR3 protein, without DNA. The repertoire table contains under 8,500 distinct CDR3 sequences. Points on this clonotype: Its antigen remains unknown.

This CDR3 region has 15 residues. Germline CDR1 and CDR2: GTSNPN and SVGIG (reference sequence). Approximately 36,000 genome equivalents of blood DNA were amplified for TRB. The chain recombines TRBV30 with TRBJ2-7; TCRdb indicates TRBD2, and absent DNA this call remains unverified. The sequenced sample consisted of peripheral blood. The receptor comes from a human donor with an autoimmune cytopenia or autoimmune hepatitis (not recorded which). CDR3 sequence: CAWSAGLQSSYEQYF.